This T cell receptor beta chain was sequenced during a study of T-cell memory formation after mild COVID-19. Overall study context: There were largely donor-specific TCR clusters. Findings of the study overall: Contracting CD4+ clones lay largely in CM and EM, with CD8+ ones residing in EMRA. Memory cells collected pre-infection included some clones that later responded, suggesting cross-reactive memory joined. A balance of CD4 and CD8 characterized clones contracting day 15 to 85, whereas later expanders leaned CD4+.

The trim removed 6 bases at V and 10 bases at J, leaving 11 bases unmatched. The CDR3 spans 13 residues. Concerning this clonotype: Antigen specificity is unknown.

TCRdb reanalysed the 5' RACE reads using MiXCR and keeps one entry per CDR3 protein. The sample lists about 470,000 distinct CDR3 sequences, roughly 25% occurring once. The chain couples TRBV12-3 or TRBV12-4 to TRBJ1-2; 7 positions agree with TRBD1. This TCR derives from an adult woman who had mild COVID-19 (a few samples of this study predate the infection). Cell type and time point are not known. Material for sequencing was PBMCs or a T cell subset sorted from them (not recorded which). The CDR3 nucleotides are TGTGCCAGCAGCCTGGGACAGCCTCCCCCCTACACCTTC. This translates into CASSLGQPPPYTF.